This TCR beta chain was captured by sequencing in a study of CD8 T cells in Susac syndrome. Whole-study results and caveats: That the number of individuals in its TCR sequencing and HLA analysis was relatively small was acknowledged by the study.

This CDR3 has 15 amino acids. Losses at the gene ends were 5 bases for V and 5 bases for J; bases not matched to a gene: 9. Germline lookup yields CDR1 LNHDA and CDR2 SQIVND (reference sequence). The multiple sclerosis controls comprised treatment-naive patients whose relapsing-remitting disease was stable or active. RNA in amounts of roughly 0.5 to 1 ug was reverse transcribed with random hexamers. Coverage of TCR beta CDR3 amplification by immunoSEQ multiplex PCR extended to 54 Vbeta and 13 Jbeta. TCRdb reprocessed the immunoSEQ multiplex PCR reads with MiXCR, giving one entry per CDR3 protein. The data contain hundreds of thousands of distinct CDR3 sequences, approximately 85% of them singletons. In the case of this clonotype: Its matching antigen is unknown.

The receptor's source is a human donor with multiple sclerosis. The V call is TRBV19, the J call TRBJ2-1; 7 nucleotides align to TRBD1. The sequencing input was CD8+ T cells from PBMCs. The CDR3 protein is CASSLRDRLDNEQFF. The CDR3 DNA follows: TGTGCCAGTAGTCTTCGGGACAGATTGGACAATGAGCAGTTCTTC.